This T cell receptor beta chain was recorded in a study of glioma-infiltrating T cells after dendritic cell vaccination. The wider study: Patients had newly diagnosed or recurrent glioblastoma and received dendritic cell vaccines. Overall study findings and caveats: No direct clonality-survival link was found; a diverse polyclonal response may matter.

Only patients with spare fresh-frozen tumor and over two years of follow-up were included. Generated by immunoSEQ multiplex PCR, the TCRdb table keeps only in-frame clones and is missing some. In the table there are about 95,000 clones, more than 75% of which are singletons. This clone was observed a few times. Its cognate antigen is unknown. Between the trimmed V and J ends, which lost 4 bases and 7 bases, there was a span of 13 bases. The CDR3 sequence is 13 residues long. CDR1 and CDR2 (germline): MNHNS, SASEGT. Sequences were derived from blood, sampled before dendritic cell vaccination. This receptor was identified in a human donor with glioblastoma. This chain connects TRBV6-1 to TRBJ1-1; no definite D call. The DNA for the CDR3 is TGTGCCAGCAGTGGGTTCGACACACGTGAAGCTTTCTTT. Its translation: CASSGFDTREAFF.